Below, one T cell receptor beta chain is given with its context. This sample was taken from a study of technical replicates of blood from a few donors. Generated by immunoSEQ multiplex PCR, the TCRdb table keeps only in-frame clones and is missing some. The profile covers tens of thousands of clones, with under 95% appearing a single time and about 0.27% taken by the ten largest. The CDR3 sequence is 15 residues long. CDR1 is SGHRS, CDR2 YFSETQ, per germline. V dropped 0 bases and J dropped 6 bases, with 12 bases sitting between them. The chain is built from TRBV5-1 and TRBJ1-4; D perhaps matches TRBD1 (5 bases). The sample taken for sequencing was T cells isolated from PBMCs. The receptor was derived from a human donor in good health. Here the CDR3 DNA reads TGCGCCAGCAGCTTGGACGGCAGGGAGGATGAAAAACTGTTTTTT. Its translation: CASSLDGREDEKLFF.